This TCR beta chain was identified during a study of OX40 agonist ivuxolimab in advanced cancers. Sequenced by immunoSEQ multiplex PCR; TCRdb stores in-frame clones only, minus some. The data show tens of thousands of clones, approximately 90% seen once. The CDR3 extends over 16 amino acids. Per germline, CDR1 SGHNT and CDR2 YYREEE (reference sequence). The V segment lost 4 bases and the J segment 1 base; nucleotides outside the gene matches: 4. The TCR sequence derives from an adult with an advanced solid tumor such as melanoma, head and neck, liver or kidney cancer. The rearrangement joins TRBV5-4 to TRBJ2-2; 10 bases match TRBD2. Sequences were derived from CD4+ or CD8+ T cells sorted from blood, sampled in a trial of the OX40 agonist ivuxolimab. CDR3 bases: TGTGCCAGCAGCCTAATAGCGGGAGGGAACACCGGGGAGCTGTTTTTT. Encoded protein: CASSLIAGGNTGELFF.